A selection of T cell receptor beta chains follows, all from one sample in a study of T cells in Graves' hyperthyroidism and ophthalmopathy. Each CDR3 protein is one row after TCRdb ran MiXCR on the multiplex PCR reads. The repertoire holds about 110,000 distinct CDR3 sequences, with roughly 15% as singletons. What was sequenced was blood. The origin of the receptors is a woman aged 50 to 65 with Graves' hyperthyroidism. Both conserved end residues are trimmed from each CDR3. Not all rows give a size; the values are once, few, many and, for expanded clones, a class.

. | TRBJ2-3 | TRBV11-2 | ASSLGEVLDTQY
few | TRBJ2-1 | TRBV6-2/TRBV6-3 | ASSARLAGVDEQF
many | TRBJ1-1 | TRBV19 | ASSMSYPGSNTEAF
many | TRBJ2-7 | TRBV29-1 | SVGGGSSYEQY
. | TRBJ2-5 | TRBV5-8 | ASSQRTSGRETQY
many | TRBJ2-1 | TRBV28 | ASYPRRGGNEQF
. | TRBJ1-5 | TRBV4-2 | ASSLVFEGQPQH
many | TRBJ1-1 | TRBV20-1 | SASNRGRGDTEAF
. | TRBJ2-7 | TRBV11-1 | ASRGTAYEQY
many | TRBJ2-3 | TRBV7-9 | ASSVNPGSGNTQY
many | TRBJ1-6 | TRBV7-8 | ASSLAGAYSPLH
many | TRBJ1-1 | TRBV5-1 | ASSLNSGTGGMNTEAF
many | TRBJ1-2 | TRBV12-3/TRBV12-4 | ASSLDRRKYGYT
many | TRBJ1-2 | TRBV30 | AWSPASNYGYT
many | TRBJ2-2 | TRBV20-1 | SASAGARNTGELF
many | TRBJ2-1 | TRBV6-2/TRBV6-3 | ASSYSPGNNEQF
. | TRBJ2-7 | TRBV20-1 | SAREGTSGNDEQY
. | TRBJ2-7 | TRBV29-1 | SVPGLAGHDEQY
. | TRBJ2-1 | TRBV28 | ASSSPAGTGKYGEQF
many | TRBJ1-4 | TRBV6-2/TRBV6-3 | ASSRDTNEKLF
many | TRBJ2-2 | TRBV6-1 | ASRAGLAGDNTGELF
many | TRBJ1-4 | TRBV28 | ASSSRAPNEKLF
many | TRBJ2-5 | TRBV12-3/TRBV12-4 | ASSRNQGAWETQY
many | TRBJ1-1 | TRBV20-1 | SASKTANTEAF
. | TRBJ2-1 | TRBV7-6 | ASSLGFGGGGLNEQF
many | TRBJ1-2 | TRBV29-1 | SVDEMDGLDYGYT